This TCR beta chain was retrieved from a study of T cell repertoires in cytomegalovirus infection. MiXCR, applied by TCRdb to the reads, yields one record per CDR3 protein. The sample lists some 800,000 distinct CDR3 sequences, approximately 32% seen once, with around 13% in the top ten. About this clonotype: No antigen is known for it.

This material consisted of cultured CD8+ T cells from PBMCs, taken from culture after CMV antigen stimulation. This TCR derives from a human donor in good health (CMV status not recorded). Some clones in this sample may be carry-over from other donors' samples.

The CDR3 is CASSLGTDEETQYF. CDR3 nucleotide sequence: TGTGCCAGCAGTTTGGGCACGGATGAAGAGACCCAGTACTTC. The chain couples TRBV12-3 or TRBV12-4 to TRBJ2-5, with D unclear. V dropped 3 bases and J dropped 3 bases, with 11 bases sitting between them. This CDR3 is 14 amino acids long.